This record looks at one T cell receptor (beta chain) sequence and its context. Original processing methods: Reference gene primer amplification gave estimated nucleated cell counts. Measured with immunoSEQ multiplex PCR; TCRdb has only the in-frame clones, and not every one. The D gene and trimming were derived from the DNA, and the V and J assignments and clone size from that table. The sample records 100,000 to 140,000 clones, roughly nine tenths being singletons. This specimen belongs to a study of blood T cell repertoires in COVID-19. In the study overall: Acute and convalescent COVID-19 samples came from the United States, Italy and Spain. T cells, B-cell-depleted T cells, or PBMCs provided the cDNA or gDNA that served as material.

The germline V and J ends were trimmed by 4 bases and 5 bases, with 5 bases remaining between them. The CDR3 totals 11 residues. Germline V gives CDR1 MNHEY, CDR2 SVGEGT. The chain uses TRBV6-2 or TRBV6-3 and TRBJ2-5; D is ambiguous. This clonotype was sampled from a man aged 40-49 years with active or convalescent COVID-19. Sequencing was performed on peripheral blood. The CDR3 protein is CASSFLETQYF. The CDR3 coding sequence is TGTGCCAGCAGTTTCCTCGAGACCCAGTACTTC.